This TCR beta chain was profiled in a study of OX40 agonist ivuxolimab in advanced cancers. Points from the study as a whole: Antigens targeted by the expanded peripheral T cells were not determined. Normalized T-cell clonal expansion was also low in a subset of nonresponders.

Prior autoimmune disease or systemic immunosuppression barred patients. A remark on this clone: Its antigen is not known.

Losses at the gene ends were 4 bases for V and 5 bases for J; bases not matched to a gene: 4. The CDR3 is 14 residues long. CDR1 and CDR2 (germline): MGHRA, YSYEKL. Only in-frame clones appear in the TCRdb table, and some are missing; sequencing was by immunoSEQ multiplex PCR. Among tens of thousands of clones listed, roughly 87% were seen once. The chain is built from TRBV4-1 and TRBJ2-5, with 10 bases fitting TRBD1. The source material was CD4+ or CD8+ T cells sorted from blood, sampled in a trial of the OX40 agonist ivuxolimab. This receptor was identified in an adult with an advanced solid tumor such as melanoma, head and neck, liver or kidney cancer. DNA of the CDR3: TGCGCCAGCAGCCGGGACAGGGGATTTGAGACCCAGTACTTC. Protein sequence: CASSRDRGFETQYF.